The 21 T cell receptor beta chains listed next were all sequenced from one sample in a study of blood T cell repertoires in COVID-19. Using immunoSEQ multiplex PCR, the repertoire was profiled, and TCRdb retains in-frame clones only, with some absent. Of about 170,000 clones listed, just under 85% were seen once; the top ten hold under 3.5%. Sequencing used peripheral blood. These receptors all come from a woman aged 80 or over with COVID-19, enrolled during active disease.

The J gene is TRBJ1-5, the V gene TRBV19; TRBD1 matches at 7 bases. The CDR3 sequence is 15 residues long. After removal of 1 base from V and 6 bases from J, the junction contained 6 bases not matched to a gene. The germline V gene has CDR1 LNHDA and CDR2 SQIVND (reference sequence). The CDR3 DNA is TGTGCCAGTAGTATAGGCAGGGGGTTACGTCAGCCCCAGCATTTT. Encoded protein: CASSIGRGLRQPQHF.

The chain recombines TRBV5-1 with TRBJ2-2, with a weak D call TRBD1 (5 bases). The CDR3 is 14 residues long. Germline loops: CDR1 SGHRS, CDR2 YFSETQ. V shed 9 bases and J shed 0 bases, with 12 bases lying between them. In nucleotides, the CDR3 is TGCGCCACCACTGGGGCCGCGAACACCGGGGAGCTGTTTTTT. It encodes CATTGAANTGELFF.

This clone was detected a few times. V and J are TRBV2 and TRBJ2-1; tentatively, D is TRBD2 (6 bases). Per the germline V gene, CDR1 is SNHLY and CDR2 is FYNNEI. Trimming took 4 bases from V and 5 from J, leaving 9 bases between them. The CDR3 totals 13 residues. DNA for the CDR3: TGTGCCAGCAGTGGGGGACTCAACAATGAGCAGTTCTTC. Translating gives CASSGGLNNEQFF.

The rearrangement uses TRBV4-1 and TRBJ2-3, with 10 positions matching TRBD1. The CDR3 covers 17 residues. The V segment lost 0 bases and the J segment 6 bases; nucleotides outside the gene matches: 9. CDR1 is MGHRA, CDR2 YSYEKL, per germline. Written as DNA, the CDR3 is TGCGCCAGCAGCCAAGATAGCGGACAGGGGGTGGTTGATACGCAGTATTTT. Its protein is CASSQDSGQGVVDTQYF.

The genes are TRBV5-1 and TRBJ1-5; TRBD1 matches at 8 bases. Germline-derived CDR1 and CDR2 are SGHRS and YFSETQ. There are 15 residues in the CDR3. V trimming: 0 bases; J trimming: 6 bases; junction bases outside the gene matches: 5. The CDR3 nucleotides are TGCGCCAGCAGCTTGGAGGCAGGGGGCACTCAGCCCCAGCATTTT. It encodes CASSLEAGGTQPQHF.

The J gene is TRBJ1-6, the V gene TRBV7-3; no firm D call. V was cut by 3 bases and J by 10 bases, with 13 bases left in between. This CDR3 is built from 14 residues. Germline V CDR1 and CDR2: SGHTA, FQGTGA. CDR3 loop: CASSFGSGESPLHF. The CDR3 DNA sequence: TGTGCCAGCAGCTTTGGGTCGGGAGAATCACCCCTCCACTTT.

The V and J genes are TRBV5-4 and TRBJ2-7, with TRBD1 identical over 8 bases. The CDR3 length is 13 residues. With 4 bases clipped from V and 5 bases from J, the junction kept 5 bases outside the gene matches. CDR1 and CDR2 from the germline V gene are SGHNT and YYREEE (reference sequence). CDR3 in amino acids: CASSTDRVNEQYF. The CDR3 coding sequence is TGTGCCAGCAGCACGGACAGGGTCAACGAGCAGTACTTC. Filled out from reference TRBV5-4 and TRBJ2-7, the complete variable domain reads ETGVTQSPTHLIKTRGQQVTLRCSSQSGHNTVSWYQQALGQGPQFIFQYYREEENGRGNFPPRFSGLQFPNYSSELNVNALELDDSALYLCASSTDRVNEQYFGPGTRLTVT.

The rearrangement joins TRBV7-9 to TRBJ2-1; maybe TRBD2 (6 bases). The CDR3 has 15 residues. V shed 4 bases and J shed 3 bases, with 13 bases lying between them. In germline, CDR1 is SEHNR, CDR2 FQNEAQ (reference sequence). The CDR3 region has the DNA TGTGCCAGCAGCTCCCCGCGGGGCTACTACAATGAGCAGTTCTTC. This encodes CASSSPRGYYNEQFF.

The table lists this clone with a count of one. J is TRBJ1-1 and V is TRBV5-1, with 7 bases that match TRBD1. V lost 0 bases and J lost 4; bases outside the gene matches: 6. The germline CDR1 and CDR2 sequences are SGHRS and YFSETQ. CDR3 length equals 15 residues. The chain's CDR3 is CASSLESTGVTEAFF. CDR3 DNA: TGCGCCAGCAGCTTGGAATCAACAGGGGTCACTGAAGCTTTCTTT.

This clone was found once. The rearrangement links TRBV19 to TRBJ2-1; tentative D call: TRBD2 (5 bases). CDR1 LNHDA and CDR2 SQIVND come from the germline V gene (reference sequence). V lost 8 bases and J lost 0, with 14 bases in between. This CDR3 comprises 15 residues. In DNA form, the CDR3 reads TGTGCCAGTGGACCCTGGAGGAGCTCCTACAATGAGCAGTTCTTC. As protein: CASGPWRSSYNEQFF.

The V call is TRBV19, the J call TRBJ2-7; no clear D gene. V was cut by 4 bases and J by 0 bases, with 7 bases left in between. The CDR3 spans 13 residues. CDR1 is LNHDA and CDR2 is SQIVND in the germline V gene (reference sequence). The CDR3 DNA sequence: TGTGCCAGTAGTAAGCTGAGCTCCTACGAGCAGTACTTC. It specifies CASSKLSSYEQYF.

This chain uses TRBV7-2 with TRBJ1-2; 7 bases are shared with TRBD1. Germline lookup yields CDR1 SGHTA and CDR2 FQGNSA. The J segment lost 8 bases and the V segment lost 0 bases, leaving 12 bases of the junction unmatched. CDR3 length: 16 amino acids. Here the CDR3 reads CASSLASGTASGGYTF. The CDR3, as DNA: TGTGCCAGCAGCTTAGCCTCCGGGACAGCCTCGGGAGGCTACACCTTC.

The V call is TRBV29-1, the J call TRBJ2-7; possible D gene TRBD1, 6 bases. V was pared by 0 bases and J by 0 bases, with 12 bases between. Germline V gene data show CDR1 as SQVTM and CDR2 as ANQGSEA. The CDR3 totals 15 residues. The CDR3 DNA follows: TGCAGCGTTGAAGATCGGACAGCAAGCTCCTACGAGCAGTACTTC. Translation: CSVEDRTASSYEQYF.

The chain carries TRBV2 and TRBJ1-4; no clear D gene. The CDR3 is 14 residues long. V lost 3 bases to trimming and J lost 4 bases, with 9 bases between them. CDR1 SNHLY and CDR2 FYNNEI come from the germline V gene. The chain's CDR3 is CASSDGRVNEKLFF. CDR3 nucleotides: TGTGCCAGCAGTGATGGGCGGGTTAATGAAAAACTGTTTTTT.

The rearrangement uses TRBV7-9 and TRBJ1-2; D is possibly TRBD1 (5 bases). This CDR3 is 13 amino acids long. V gave up 3 bases and J gave up 3 bases, with 8 bases separating them. Germline V gene lookup returns CDR1 SEHNR and CDR2 FQNEAQ (reference sequence). The CDR3 reads CASSFGDYYGYTF. DNA for the CDR3: TGTGCCAGCAGCTTTGGGGACTACTATGGCTACACCTTC.

The rearrangement joins TRBV7-8 to TRBJ2-1; TRBD2 matches 9 bases. The germline gives CDR1 SGHVS, CDR2 FQNEAQ. The CDR3 is 15 amino acids. V trimming: 5 bases; J trimming: 10 bases; junction bases outside the gene matches: 12. CDR3: CASSPSSGGKGEQFF. DNA of the CDR3: TGTGCCAGCAGCCCCTCGAGCGGGGGGAAGGGGGAGCAGTTCTTC.

V and J are TRBV7-3 and TRBJ2-5, with TRBD2 identical over 9 bases. Germline V gene data show CDR1 as SGHTA and CDR2 as FQGTGA. Losses at the gene ends were 5 bases for V and 5 bases for J; bases not matched to a gene: 9. The CDR3 length is 15 residues. The CDR3 protein is CASSRSGRRGETQYF. The CDR3 region has the DNA TGTGCCAGCAGCCGGAGCGGGAGGAGGGGTGAGACCCAGTACTTC.

The V call is TRBV28, the J call TRBJ2-4, with a weak D call TRBD2 (6 bases). CDR1 is MDHEN and CDR2 is SYDVKM in the germline V gene. CDR3 length: 16 residues. V lost 3 bases to trimming and J lost 0 bases, with 12 bases between them. CDR3 amino acids: CASSFRDFLAKNIQYF. The DNA for the CDR3 is TGTGCCAGCAGTTTCCGGGACTTTCTAGCCAAAAACATTCAGTACTTC.

Points on this clone: One end of the junction is discordant with germline, which a read error may explain. The chain is built from TRBV7-7 and TRBJ2-3, with 8 positions matching TRBD2. Germline assignment: CDR1 SSHAT and CDR2 FNYEAQ (reference sequence). The CDR3 is 15 amino acids. The CDR3 DNA is TGTGCTAGCAGCTTGGGTAGCGGGGCTACAGATACGCAGTATTTT. It codes for CASSLGSGATDTQYF.

The V gene is TRBV2, the J gene TRBJ1-4; no clear D gene. The CDR3 is 13 amino acids. V shed 10 bases and J shed 4 bases, with 13 bases lying between them. Germline CDR1 reads SNHLY; CDR2 reads FYNNEI. CDR3 protein: CATAGVGNEKLFF. The CDR3, as DNA: TGTGCCACCGCGGGTGTAGGTAATGAAAAACTGTTTTTT.

The J gene is TRBJ2-1, the V gene TRBV27, with D perhaps matching TRBD2 (7 bases). This CDR3 contains 15 residues. Deletions cut 1 base from V and 4 bases from J, with 11 bases between. Germline loops: CDR1 MNHEY, CDR2 SMNVEV (reference sequence). This CDR3 reads CASSLYRGAYNEQFF. As DNA, the CDR3 is TGTGCCAGCAGTTTATATCGGGGGGCGTACAATGAGCAGTTCTTC.